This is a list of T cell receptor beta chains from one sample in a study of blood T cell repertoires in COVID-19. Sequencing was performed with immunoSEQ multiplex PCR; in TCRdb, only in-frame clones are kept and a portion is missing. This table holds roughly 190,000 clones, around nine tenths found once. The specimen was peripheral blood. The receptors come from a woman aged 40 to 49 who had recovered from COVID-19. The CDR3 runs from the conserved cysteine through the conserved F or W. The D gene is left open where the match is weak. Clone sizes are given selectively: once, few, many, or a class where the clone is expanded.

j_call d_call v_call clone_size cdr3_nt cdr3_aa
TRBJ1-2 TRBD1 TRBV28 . TGTGCCAGCAGTTTACGCGGACAGGGCCATGGCTACACCTTC CASSLRGQGHGYTF
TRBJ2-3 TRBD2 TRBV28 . TGTGCCAGCAATGGTCTAGCGGGAGCCCTGGATACGCAGTATTTT CASNGLAGALDTQYF
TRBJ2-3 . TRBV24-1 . TGTGCCACCAGTCGAACACCCCGGACTTCAAGGGGACACGATACGCAGTATTTT CATSRTPRTSRGHDTQYF
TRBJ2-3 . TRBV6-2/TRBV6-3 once TGTGCCAGCAGTTACGGCGGGAAGGGATCAGATACGCAGTATTTT CASSYGGKGSDTQYF
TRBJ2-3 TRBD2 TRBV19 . TGTGCCAGTAGTATAGAAGGGGCGACGCTAGCGGCTAGCACAGATACGCAGTATTTT CASSIEGATLAASTDTQYF
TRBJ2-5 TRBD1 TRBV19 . TGTGCCAGTAGTCGGACAGGGGGCGCGGGAAGGGAGACCCAGTACTTC CASSRTGGAGRETQYF
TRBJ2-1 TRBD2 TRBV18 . TGTGCCAGCTCACCCGAAGTCCTAGCGGGTGCCATAAATGAGCAGTTCTTC CASSPEVLAGAINEQFF
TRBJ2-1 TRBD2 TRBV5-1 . TGCGCCAGCAGCCCCGGACTAGCGGAACGGAATGAGCAGTTCTTC CASSPGLAERNEQFF
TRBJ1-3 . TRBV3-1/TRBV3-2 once TGTGCCAGCAGCCAAGAGGGCGCGGGAAACACCATATATTTT CASSQEGAGNTIYF
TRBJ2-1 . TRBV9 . TGTGCCAGCAGCGTAGACGGGTCCTACAATGAGCAGTTCTTC CASSVDGSYNEQFF
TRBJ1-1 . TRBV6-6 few TGTGCCAGCAGTTACGCGGCGGGCACTGAAGCTTTCTTT CASSYAAGTEAFF
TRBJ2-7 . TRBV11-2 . TGTGCCAGCAGCTTAGAAGATAGCAGACTTAACTTC CASSLEDSRLNF
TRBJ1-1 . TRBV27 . TGTGCCAGCAGTTTCGATAGTTGGGGCGAGAACACTGAAGCTTTCTTT CASSFDSWGENTEAFF
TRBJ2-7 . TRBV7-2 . TGTGCCAGCAGCTTAGGGGGTACCGGAGGCTACGAGCAGTACTTC CASSLGGTGGYEQYF
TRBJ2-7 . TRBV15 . TGTGCCACCAGCAGAGGAGATGGTGCAAGCGGGCCCTCCTACGAGCAGTACTTC CATSRGDGASGPSYEQYF
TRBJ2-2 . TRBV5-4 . TGTGCCAGCAGCGTGGCAGGAAGCGGGGAGCTGTTTTTT CASSVAGSGELFF
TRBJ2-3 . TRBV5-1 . TGCGCCAGCAGCTTGGATGGGCAGGACACAGATACGCAGTATTTT CASSLDGQDTDTQYF
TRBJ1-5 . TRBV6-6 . TGTGCCAGCAACGATAAACACAATCAGCCCCAGCATTTT CASNDKHNQPQHF
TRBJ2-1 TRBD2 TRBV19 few TGTGCCACCGGGACTAGCGGCAATGAGCAGTTCTTC CATGTSGNEQFF
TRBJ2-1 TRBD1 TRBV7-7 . TGTGCCAGCAGCAAACAGGGGGCGGGTGTAGATGAGCAGTTCTTC CASSKQGAGVDEQFF
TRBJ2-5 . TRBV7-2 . TGTGCCAGCAGCCCCGTCGTGGAGACCCAGTACTTC CASSPVVETQYF
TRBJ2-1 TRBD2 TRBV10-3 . TGTGCCATCAGTGAGAAAGCGGGAGTAGGAGATGAGCAGTTCTTC CAISEKAGVGDEQFF
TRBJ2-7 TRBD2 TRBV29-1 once TGCAGCGTTGAAGGCCAGGGACTATACGAGCAGTACTTC CSVEGQGLYEQYF
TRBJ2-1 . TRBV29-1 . TGCAGCGTTGATAAGGGGGGGGATCGCAATGAGCAGTTCTTC CSVDKGGDRNEQFF